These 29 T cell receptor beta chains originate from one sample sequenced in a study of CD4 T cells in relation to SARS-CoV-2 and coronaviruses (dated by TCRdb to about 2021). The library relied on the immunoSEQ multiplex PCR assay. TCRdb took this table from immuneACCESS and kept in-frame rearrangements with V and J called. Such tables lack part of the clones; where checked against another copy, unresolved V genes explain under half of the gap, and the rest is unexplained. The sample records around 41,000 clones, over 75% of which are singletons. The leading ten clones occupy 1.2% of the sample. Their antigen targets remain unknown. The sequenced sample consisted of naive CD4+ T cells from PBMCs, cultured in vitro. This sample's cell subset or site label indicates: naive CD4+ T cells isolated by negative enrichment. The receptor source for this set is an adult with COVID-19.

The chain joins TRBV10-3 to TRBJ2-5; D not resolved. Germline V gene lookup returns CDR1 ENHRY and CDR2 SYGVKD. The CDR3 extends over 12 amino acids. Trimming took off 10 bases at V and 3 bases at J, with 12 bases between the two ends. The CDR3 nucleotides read TGTGCCACGGCGGACCGGGAAGAGACCCAGTACTTC. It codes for CATADREETQYF.

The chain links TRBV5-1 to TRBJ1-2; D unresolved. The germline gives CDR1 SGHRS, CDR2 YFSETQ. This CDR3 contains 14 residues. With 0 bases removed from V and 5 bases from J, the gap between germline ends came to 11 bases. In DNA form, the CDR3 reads TGCGCCAGCAGCTTGGGGGTCGATGTTTATGGCTACACCTTC. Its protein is CASSLGVDVYGYTF.

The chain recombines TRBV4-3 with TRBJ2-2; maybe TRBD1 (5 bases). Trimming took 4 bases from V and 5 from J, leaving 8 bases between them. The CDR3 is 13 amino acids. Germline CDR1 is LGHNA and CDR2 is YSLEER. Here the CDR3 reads CASSPQGTGELFF. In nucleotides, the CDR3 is TGCGCCAGCAGCCCCCAGGGAACCGGGGAGCTGTTTTTT.

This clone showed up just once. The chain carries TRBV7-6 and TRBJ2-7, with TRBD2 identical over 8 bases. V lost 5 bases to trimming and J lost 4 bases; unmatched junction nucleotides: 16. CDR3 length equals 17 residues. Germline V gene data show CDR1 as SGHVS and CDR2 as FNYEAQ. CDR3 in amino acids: CASSPTGGARRLYEQYF. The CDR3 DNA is TGTGCCAGCAGCCCCACGGGGGGGGCCAGGCGGCTTTACGAGCAGTACTTC.

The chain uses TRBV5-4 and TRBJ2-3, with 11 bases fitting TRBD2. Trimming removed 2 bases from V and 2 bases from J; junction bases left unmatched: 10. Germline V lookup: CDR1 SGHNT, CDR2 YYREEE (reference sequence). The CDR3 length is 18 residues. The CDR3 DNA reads TGTGCCAGCAGCTTCTTATCTCTAGCGGGAGGCAACACAGATACGCAGTATTTT. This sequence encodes CASSFLSLAGGNTDTQYF.

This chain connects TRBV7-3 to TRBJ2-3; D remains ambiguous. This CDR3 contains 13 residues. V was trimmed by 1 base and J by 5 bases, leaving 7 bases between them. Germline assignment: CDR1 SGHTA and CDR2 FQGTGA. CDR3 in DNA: TGTGCCAGCAGCTTAAATTGGCGAGATACGCAGTATTTT. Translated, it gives CASSLNWRDTQYF.

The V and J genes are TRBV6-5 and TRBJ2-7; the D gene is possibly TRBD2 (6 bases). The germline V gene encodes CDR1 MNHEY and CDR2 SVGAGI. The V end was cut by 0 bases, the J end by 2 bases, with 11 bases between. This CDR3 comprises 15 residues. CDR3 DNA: TGTGCCAGCAGTTACTCGGGAGCGGGTACCTACGAGCAGTACTTC. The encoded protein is CASSYSGAGTYEQYF.

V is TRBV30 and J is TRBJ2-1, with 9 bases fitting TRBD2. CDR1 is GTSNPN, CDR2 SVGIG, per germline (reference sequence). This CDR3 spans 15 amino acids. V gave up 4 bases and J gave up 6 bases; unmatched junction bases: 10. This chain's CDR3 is CAWIQGGRAFNEQFF. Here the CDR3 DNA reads TGTGCCTGGATTCAAGGCGGGAGGGCCTTCAATGAGCAGTTCTTC.

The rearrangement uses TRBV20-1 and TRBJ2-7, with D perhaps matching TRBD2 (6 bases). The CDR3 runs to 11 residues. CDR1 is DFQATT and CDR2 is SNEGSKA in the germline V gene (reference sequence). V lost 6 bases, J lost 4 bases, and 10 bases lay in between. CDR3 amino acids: CSAISGYEQYF. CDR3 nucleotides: TGCAGTGCCATTAGCGGATACGAGCAGTACTTC.

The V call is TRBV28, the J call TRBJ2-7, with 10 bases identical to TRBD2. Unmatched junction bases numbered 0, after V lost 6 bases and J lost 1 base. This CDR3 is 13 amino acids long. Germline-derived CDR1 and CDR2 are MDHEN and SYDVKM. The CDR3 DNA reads TGTGCCAGCAGACTAGCGGGGTCCTACGAGCAGTACTTC. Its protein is CASRLAGSYEQYF.

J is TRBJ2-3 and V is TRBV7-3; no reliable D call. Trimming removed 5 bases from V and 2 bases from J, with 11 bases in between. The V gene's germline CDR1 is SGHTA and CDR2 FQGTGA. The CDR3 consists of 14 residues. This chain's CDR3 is CASSRVGTTDTQYF. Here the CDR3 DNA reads TGTGCCAGCAGCCGAGTTGGAACCACAGATACGCAGTATTTT. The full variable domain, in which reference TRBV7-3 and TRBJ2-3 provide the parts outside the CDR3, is GAGVSQTPSNKVTEKGKYVELRCDPISGHTALYWYRQSLGQGPEFLIYFQGTGAADDSGLPNDRFFAVRPEGSVSTLKIQRTERGDSAVYLCASSRVGTTDTQYFGPGTRLTVL.

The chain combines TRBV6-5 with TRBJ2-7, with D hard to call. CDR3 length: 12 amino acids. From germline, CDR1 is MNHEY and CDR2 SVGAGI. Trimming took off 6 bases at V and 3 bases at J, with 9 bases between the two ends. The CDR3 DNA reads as TGTGCCAGCAGCCGTTCCAGCTACGAGCAGTACTTC. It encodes CASSRSSYEQYF.

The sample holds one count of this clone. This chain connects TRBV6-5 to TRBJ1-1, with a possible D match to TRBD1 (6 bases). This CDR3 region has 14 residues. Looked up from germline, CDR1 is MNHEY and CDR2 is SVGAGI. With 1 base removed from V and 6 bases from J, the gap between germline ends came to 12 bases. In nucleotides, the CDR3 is TGTGCCAGCAGTTACTTTAAGGGGGACTCTGAAGCTTTCTTT. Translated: CASSYFKGDSEAFF.

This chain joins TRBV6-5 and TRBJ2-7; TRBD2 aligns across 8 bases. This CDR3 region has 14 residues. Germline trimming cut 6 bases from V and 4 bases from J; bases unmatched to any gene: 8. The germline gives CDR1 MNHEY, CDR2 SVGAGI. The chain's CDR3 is CASSTGTSVYEQYF. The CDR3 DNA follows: TGTGCCAGCAGCACCGGGACTAGTGTGTACGAGCAGTACTTC.

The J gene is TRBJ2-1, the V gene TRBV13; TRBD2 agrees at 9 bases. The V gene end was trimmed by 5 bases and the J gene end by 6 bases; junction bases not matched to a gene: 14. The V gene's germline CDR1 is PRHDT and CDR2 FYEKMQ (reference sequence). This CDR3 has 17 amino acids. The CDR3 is CASSPPRSAGGPNEQFF. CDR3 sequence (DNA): TGTGCCAGCAGCCCCCCGCGGTCCGCGGGAGGGCCCAATGAGCAGTTCTTC.

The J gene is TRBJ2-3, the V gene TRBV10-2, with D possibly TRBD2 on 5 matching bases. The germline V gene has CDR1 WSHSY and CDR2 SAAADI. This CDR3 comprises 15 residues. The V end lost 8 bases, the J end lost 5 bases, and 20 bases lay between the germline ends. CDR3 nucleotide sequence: TGCGCCAGCCGCGTCGGATCCGGGATCAAAGATACGCAGTATTTT. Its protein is CASRVGSGIKDTQYF.

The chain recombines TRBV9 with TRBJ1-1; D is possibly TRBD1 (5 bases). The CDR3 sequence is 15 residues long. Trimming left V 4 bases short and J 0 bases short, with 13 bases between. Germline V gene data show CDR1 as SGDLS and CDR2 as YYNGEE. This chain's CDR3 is CASSLGGPMNTEAFF. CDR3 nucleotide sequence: TGTGCCAGCAGCCTCGGGGGACCTATGAACACTGAAGCTTTCTTT.

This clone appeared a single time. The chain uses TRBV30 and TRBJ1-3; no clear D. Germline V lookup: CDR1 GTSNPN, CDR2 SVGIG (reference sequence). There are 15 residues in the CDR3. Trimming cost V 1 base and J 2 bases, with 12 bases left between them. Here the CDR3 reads CAWSGFGTPGNTIYF. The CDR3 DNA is TGTGCCTGGAGTGGATTCGGTACCCCTGGAAACACCATATATTTT.

CDR3 nucleotides: TGTGCCAGCAGCGGAACCGGGACCGGCTCTGGAAACACCATATATTTT. This codes for CASSGTGTGSGNTIYF. The rearrangement links TRBV5-5 to TRBJ1-3; a possible D gene is TRBD1 (5 bases). Trimming pared 4 bases from V and 0 bases from J, leaving 14 bases between. CDR3 length: 16 amino acids. Germline CDR1 is SGHKS and CDR2 is YYEKEE (reference sequence).

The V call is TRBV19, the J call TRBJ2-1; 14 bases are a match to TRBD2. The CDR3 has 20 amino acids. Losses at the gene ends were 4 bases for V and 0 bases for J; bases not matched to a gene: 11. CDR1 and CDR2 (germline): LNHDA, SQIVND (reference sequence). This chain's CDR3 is CASSRTGTSGSISSYNEQFF. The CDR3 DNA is TGTGCCAGTAGTAGAACCGGGACTAGCGGGAGTATAAGCTCCTACAATGAGCAGTTCTTC.

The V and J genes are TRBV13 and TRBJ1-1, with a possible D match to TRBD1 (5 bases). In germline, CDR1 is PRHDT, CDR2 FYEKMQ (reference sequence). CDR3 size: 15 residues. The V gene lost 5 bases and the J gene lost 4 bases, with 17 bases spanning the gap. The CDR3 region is CASSISGTRGTEAFF. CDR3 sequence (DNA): TGTGCCAGCAGCATATCCGGGACCCGGGGCACTGAAGCTTTCTTT.

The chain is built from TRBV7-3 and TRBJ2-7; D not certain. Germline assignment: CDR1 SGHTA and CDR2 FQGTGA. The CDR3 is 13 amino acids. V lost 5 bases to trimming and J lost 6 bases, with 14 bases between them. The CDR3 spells CASSNSGVGEQYF. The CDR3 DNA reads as TGTGCCAGCAGCAACAGTGGAGTCGGCGAGCAGTACTTC.

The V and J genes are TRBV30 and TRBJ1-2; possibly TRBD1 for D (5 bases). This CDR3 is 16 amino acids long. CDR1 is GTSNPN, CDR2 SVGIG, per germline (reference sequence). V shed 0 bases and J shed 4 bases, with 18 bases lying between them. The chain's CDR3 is CAWSVTPGIGPYGYTF. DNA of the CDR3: TGTGCCTGGAGTGTAACACCAGGGATCGGTCCCTATGGCTACACCTTC.

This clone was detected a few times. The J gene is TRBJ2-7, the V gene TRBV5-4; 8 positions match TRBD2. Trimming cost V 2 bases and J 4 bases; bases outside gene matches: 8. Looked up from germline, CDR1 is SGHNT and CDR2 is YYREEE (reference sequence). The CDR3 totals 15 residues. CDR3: CASSFKREPGYEQYF. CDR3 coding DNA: TGTGCCAGCAGCTTTAAGCGGGAGCCGGGGTACGAGCAGTACTTC.

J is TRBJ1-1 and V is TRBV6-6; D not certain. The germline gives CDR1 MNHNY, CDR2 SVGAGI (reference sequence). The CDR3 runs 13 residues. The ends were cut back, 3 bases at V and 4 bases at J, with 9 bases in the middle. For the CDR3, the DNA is TGTGCCAGCAGTTATGAGGTTGGCACTGAAGCTTTCTTT. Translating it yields CASSYEVGTEAFF.

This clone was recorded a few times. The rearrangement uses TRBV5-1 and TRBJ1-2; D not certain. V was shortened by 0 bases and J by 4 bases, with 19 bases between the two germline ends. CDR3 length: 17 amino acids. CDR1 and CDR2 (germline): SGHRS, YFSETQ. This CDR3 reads CASSLATQEGRRYGYTF. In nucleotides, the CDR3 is TGCGCCAGCAGCTTGGCCACTCAAGAGGGTCGTCGCTATGGCTACACCTTC.

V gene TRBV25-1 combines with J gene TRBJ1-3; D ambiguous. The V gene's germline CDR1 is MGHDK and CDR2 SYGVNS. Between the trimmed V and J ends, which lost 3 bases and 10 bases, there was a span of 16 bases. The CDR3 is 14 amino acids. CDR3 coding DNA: TGTGCCAGCAGTGACCCCGATTTACTCTCGACCATATATTTT. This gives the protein CASSDPDLLSTIYF.

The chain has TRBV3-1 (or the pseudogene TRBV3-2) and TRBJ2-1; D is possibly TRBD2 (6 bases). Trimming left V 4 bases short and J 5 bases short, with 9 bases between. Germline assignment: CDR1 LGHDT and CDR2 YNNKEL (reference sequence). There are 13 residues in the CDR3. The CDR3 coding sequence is TGTGCCAGCAGCCGGGGACTTGACAATGAGCAGTTCTTC. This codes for CASSRGLDNEQFF.

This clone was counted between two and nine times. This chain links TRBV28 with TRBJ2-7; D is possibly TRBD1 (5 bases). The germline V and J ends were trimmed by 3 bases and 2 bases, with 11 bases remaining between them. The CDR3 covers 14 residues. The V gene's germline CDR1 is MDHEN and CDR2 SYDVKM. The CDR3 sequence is CASSLGLSAYEQYF. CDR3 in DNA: TGTGCCAGCAGTTTGGGGCTCTCCGCCTACGAGCAGTACTTC. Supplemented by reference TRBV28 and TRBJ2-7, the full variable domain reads DVKVTQSSRYLVKRTGEKVFLECVQDMDHENMFWYRQDPGLGLRLIYFSYDVKMKEKGDIPEGYSVSREKKERFSLILESASTNQTSMYLCASSLGLSAYEQYFGPGTRLTVT.